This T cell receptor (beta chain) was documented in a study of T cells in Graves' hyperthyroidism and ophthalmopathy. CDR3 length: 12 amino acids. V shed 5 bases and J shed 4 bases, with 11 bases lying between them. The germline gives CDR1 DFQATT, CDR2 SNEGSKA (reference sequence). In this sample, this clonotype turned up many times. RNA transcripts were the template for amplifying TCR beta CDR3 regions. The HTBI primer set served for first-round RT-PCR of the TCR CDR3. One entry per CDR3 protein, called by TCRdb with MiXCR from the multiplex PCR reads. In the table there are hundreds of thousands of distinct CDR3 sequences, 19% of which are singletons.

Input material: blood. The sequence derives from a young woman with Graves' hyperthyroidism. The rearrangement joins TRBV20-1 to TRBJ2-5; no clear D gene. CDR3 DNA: TGCAGTGCTGGTAACCCTACAGAGACCCAGTACTTC. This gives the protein CSAGNPTETQYF.